One sample yielded the 7 T cell receptor beta chains listed below, sequenced in a study of cytomegalovirus exposure and HLA in healthy donors. Clones were sequenced by immunoSEQ multiplex PCR, and TCRdb holds only the in-frame ones, with some missing. The data show about 200,000 clones, roughly 88% seen once. Sequenced input: PBMCs. Source of these receptors: a woman aged 25 to 39 in good health and CMV-seropositive.

J is TRBJ2-1 and V is TRBV11-3; D perhaps matches TRBD1 (5 bases). This CDR3 region has 15 residues. Between the trimmed V and J ends, which lost 1 base and 7 bases, there was a span of 14 bases. Looked up from germline, CDR1 is SGHNT and CDR2 is YENEEA. The CDR3 coding sequence is TGTGCCAGCAGCTTAGCGCCAGGGCAGCTGAATGAGCAGTTCTTC. Its translation is CASSLAPGQLNEQFF.

The V and J genes are TRBV6-1 and TRBJ1-1; D is unclear. Trimming pared 10 bases from V and 1 base from J, leaving 13 bases between. The CDR3 runs 13 residues. Germline V lookup: CDR1 MNHNS, CDR2 SASEGT. The CDR3 sequence is CATGEGGNTEAFF. The CDR3 coding sequence is TGTGCCACCGGAGAGGGCGGGAACACTGAAGCTTTCTTT.

The rearrangement uses TRBV9 and TRBJ2-7; 9 positions match TRBD2. V lost 2 bases to trimming and J lost 5 bases; unmatched junction nucleotides: 8. This CDR3 spans 15 amino acids. Per germline, CDR1 SGDLS and CDR2 YYNGEE. The CDR3 coding sequence is TGTGCCAGCAGCGTTTCCGGGGTAGCGGGAGACGAGCAGTACTTC. Translated, it gives CASSVSGVAGDEQYF.

J is TRBJ2-2 and V is TRBV7-9; TRBD2 is a possible D gene (5 bases). The germline V and J ends were trimmed by 5 bases and 5 bases, with 12 bases remaining between them. Per the germline V gene, CDR1 is SEHNR and CDR2 is FQNEAQ (reference sequence). CDR3 size: 14 residues. CDR3 region: CASSPQLETGELFF. The CDR3 DNA is TGTGCCAGCAGCCCCCAACTAGAGACCGGGGAGCTGTTTTTT.

The CDR3 spells CASSRGQHTGELFF. The CDR3 bases are TGCGCCAGCAGCCGGGGACAGCATACCGGGGAGCTGTTTTTT. The genes are TRBV5-1 and TRBJ2-2, with 7 bases identical to TRBD1. V lost 4 bases, J lost 5 bases, and 5 bases stayed unmatched. CDR1 is SGHRS, CDR2 YFSETQ, per germline. The CDR3 consists of 14 residues.

V usage is TRBV19 and J usage is TRBJ2-3; D is uncertain. CDR3 length equals 15 residues. V was clipped by 1 base and J by 2 bases, with 10 bases between them. CDR1 and CDR2 from the germline V gene are LNHDA and SQIVND (reference sequence). In nucleotides, the CDR3 is TGTGCCAGTAGTATAGGAGGAGCCGCCACAGATACGCAGTATTTT. It is translated as CASSIGGAATDTQYF.

This clone was detected only once. V usage is TRBV6-5 and J usage is TRBJ2-7; D may be TRBD1 (6 bases). Germline loops: CDR1 MNHEY, CDR2 SVGAGI. Between the trimmed V and J ends, which lost 6 bases and 2 bases, there was a span of 11 bases. This CDR3 contains 13 residues. This CDR3 is CASRQTGTYEQYF. CDR3 bases: TGTGCCAGCAGGCAGACAGGAACCTACGAGCAGTACTTC.